One T cell receptor (beta chain) is described in this entry. Measured with immunoSEQ multiplex PCR; TCRdb has only the in-frame clones, and not every one. The repertoire includes 85,000 to 110,000 clones, 90% of them detected once, and 4% to 5.5% sits in the top ten. This record belongs to a study of T cell responses to AZD1222 COVID-19 vaccine. CDR1 is SGHNT, CDR2 YYREEE, per germline (reference sequence). The CDR3 has 15 residues. V gave up 1 base and J gave up 3 bases; unmatched junction bases: 6. The sequenced sample was peripheral blood, obtained on day 0 of AZD1222 vaccination. The clonotype was recovered from an adult in good health. The chain links TRBV5-4 to TRBJ2-7; 8 bases fit TRBD1. The CDR3 here is CASSLIGTGDYEQYF. The DNA of the CDR3 is TGTGCCAGCAGCTTGATAGGGACAGGAGACTACGAGCAGTACTTC.